One and the same sample provided the 8 T cell receptor beta chains below, sequenced in a study of blood T cell repertoires in COVID-19. The assay was immunoSEQ multiplex PCR, and TCRdb's table has in-frame clones only and misses some. The sample records roughly 450,000 clones, around 90% being singletons. Sample: PBMCs or T cells enriched from blood (not recorded which). The receptors shown here come from a man aged 18 to 30 who had recovered from COVID-19.

The chain recombines TRBV5-4 with TRBJ1-1; tentative D call: TRBD1 (6 bases). Germline V gene data show CDR1 as SGHNT and CDR2 as YYREEE (reference sequence). Trimming took 4 bases from V and 4 from J, leaving 11 bases between them. The CDR3 sequence is 13 residues long. This chain's CDR3 is CASSRGQTTEAFF. The CDR3 DNA follows: TGTGCCAGCAGCCGAGGACAGACCACTGAAGCTTTCTTT. The full variable domain, with the rest looked up from reference TRBV5-4 and TRBJ1-1, is ETGVTQSPTHLIKTRGQQVTLRCSSQSGHNTVSWYQQALGQGPQFIFQYYREEENGRGNFPPRFSGLQFPNYSSELNVNALELDDSALYLCASSRGQTTEAFFGQGTRLTVV.

The V and J genes are TRBV18 and TRBJ1-3; 8 bases match TRBD1. CDR3 length equals 19 residues. Per the germline V gene, CDR1 is KGHSH and CDR2 is LQKENI. With 3 bases clipped from V and 0 bases from J, the junction kept 13 bases outside the gene matches. The CDR3 is CASSPWTGSLQHSGNTIYF. DNA of the CDR3: TGTGCCAGCTCACCCTGGACAGGGAGCCTCCAGCACTCTGGAAACACCATATATTTT.

The chain joins TRBV3-1 (or the pseudogene TRBV3-2) to TRBJ2-2, with 10 bases matching TRBD2. The germline gives CDR1 LGHDT, CDR2 YNNKEL (reference sequence). V was pared by 1 base and J by 5 bases, with 13 bases of the junction left unmatched. The CDR3 runs 19 residues. For the CDR3, the DNA is TGTGCCAGCAGCCAAGCCGCCCTCGGGGGACTAGCGCTAACCGGGGAGCTGTTTTTT. As protein: CASSQAALGGLALTGELFF.

V usage is TRBV3-1 (or the pseudogene TRBV3-2) and J usage is TRBJ1-6; D is undetermined. CDR3 size: 14 residues. V was clipped by 0 bases and J by 8 bases, with 8 bases between them. Per germline, CDR1 LGHDT and CDR2 YNNKEL (reference sequence). CDR3 bases: TGTGCCAGCAGCCAAGAAGCTATTCATTCACCCCTCCACTTT. Protein product: CASSQEAIHSPLHF.

V is TRBV19 and J is TRBJ1-1; D unclear. The V gene's germline CDR1 is LNHDA and CDR2 SQIVND (reference sequence). Trimming shortened V by 1 base and J by 5 bases, and 5 bases separated the two germline ends. CDR3 length equals 12 residues. The CDR3 sequence is CASSIAGTEAFF. CDR3 bases: TGTGCCAGTAGTATAGCGGGGACTGAAGCTTTCTTT. Using reference TRBV19 and TRBJ1-1 for the parts outside the CDR3, the full variable domain is DGGITQSPKYLFRKEGQNVTLSCEQNLNHDAMYWYRQDPGQGLRLIYYSQIVNDFQKGDIAEGYSVSREKKESFPLTVTSAQKNPTAFYLCASSIAGTEAFFGQGTRLTVV.

In this sample, this clone turned up once. The J gene is TRBJ1-5, the V gene TRBV6-6; 8 nucleotides align to TRBD1. The junction had 3 bases not matched to a gene; V was cut back by 4 bases and J by 4 bases. This CDR3 spans 14 amino acids. Germline values: CDR1 MNHNY, CDR2 SVGAGI (reference sequence). CDR3 coding DNA: TGTGCCAGCAGTTCTTACAGGGGGAATCAGCCCCAGCATTTT. Its translation is CASSSYRGNQPQHF.

V gene TRBV19 combines with J gene TRBJ1-1; TRBD1 agrees at 7 bases. CDR1 and CDR2 from the germline V gene are LNHDA and SQIVND (reference sequence). The CDR3 has 14 residues. V was clipped by 6 bases and J by 10 bases; unmatched bases: 14. CDR3 region: CASRRNRGADVAFF. CDR3 DNA: TGTGCCAGTAGGCGGAACAGGGGCGCGGACGTAGCTTTCTTT. The complete variable domain, with remaining parts taken from reference TRBV19 and TRBJ1-1, reads DGGITQSPKYLFRKEGQNVTLSCEQNLNHDAMYWYRQDPGQGLRLIYYSQIVNDFQKGDIAEGYSVSREKKESFPLTVTSAQKNPTAFYLCASRRNRGADVAFFGQGTRLTVV.

V is TRBV6-5 and J is TRBJ1-6, with a weak D call TRBD1 (5 bases). This CDR3 has 13 amino acids. Trimming took off 7 bases at V and 10 bases at J, with 14 bases between the two ends. Germline V gives CDR1 MNHEY, CDR2 SVGAGI. DNA of the CDR3: TGTGCCAGCAAGGAGGGGATAAGGTCACCCCTCCACTTT. Translated: CASKEGIRSPLHF.